The rows below give T cell receptor beta chains drawn from one sample of a study of blood T cell repertoires in COVID-19. Assay: immunoSEQ multiplex PCR; the TCRdb copy retains only in-frame clones and omits some. The table lists about 240,000 clones, about 81% of them singletons. Sequencing was carried out using peripheral blood. The origin of the receptors is a woman aged 55-75 years with active or convalescent COVID-19. Each CDR3 is given without its conserved first and last residue.

V gene,J gene,CDR3 protein
TRBV5-4,TRBJ2-7,ASSPTSGTVNPSTYEQY
TRBV3-1/TRBV3-2,TRBJ1-4,ASSQLQGAPNEKLF
TRBV7-8,TRBJ1-1,ASSFQGDTEAF
TRBV7-2,TRBJ1-5,ASSLQGAQGNQPQH
TRBV6-5,TRBJ2-7,ASSLDRGLYEQY
TRBV2,TRBJ1-1,ASSVVGQGSTEAF
TRBV18,TRBJ1-5,ASSPGFQDGPPQH
TRBV5-1,TRBJ2-3,ASSLGGSTTDTQY
TRBV7-9,TRBJ1-4,ASSLSRSGEKLF
TRBV12-3/TRBV12-4,TRBJ1-2,ASSRTGYGYT
TRBV3-1/TRBV3-2,TRBJ2-3,ASSQEGAGQTDTQY
TRBV7-2,TRBJ2-1,ASSLALSGPIYNEQF
TRBV14,TRBJ2-3,ASSQANRGQDTQY
TRBV25-1,TRBJ1-2,ASRGQGRGNYGYT
TRBV24-1,TRBJ1-2,ATSDFGHIKSKYYGYT
TRBV29-1,TRBJ1-5,SVHPRGTDNQPQH
TRBV7-6,TRBJ2-1,ASSAGTGGLLEQF
TRBV5-1,TRBJ2-2,ASSLVSGINTGELF
TRBV18,TRBJ2-7,ASSPGQGAQEQY
TRBV25-1,TRBJ1-4,ASSAGTAEKLF
TRBV30,TRBJ1-1,AWSVGTVNTEAF
TRBV30,TRBJ1-1,AWSVAGNRNTEAF
TRBV7-8,TRBJ2-3,ASSLSWQGDTDTQY
TRBV6-5,TRBJ2-1,ASSYERGHSDEQF
TRBV11-2,TRBJ1-6,ASTLGLGSPLH
TRBV12-1,TRBJ1-5,ANNSQGLPQH
TRBV4-1,TRBJ1-1,ASSADMAKKTEAF
TRBV12-5,TRBJ2-1,ASGLGLAHNEQF
TRBV10-3,TRBJ1-1,AISGLNRDPWGRGRITEAF
TRBV13,TRBJ2-7,ASRRGGGSYEQY
TRBV4-1,TRBJ1-4,ASSPGQGVEKLF
TRBV4-3,TRBJ1-2,ASSQQVEDPGYT
TRBV6-5,TRBJ1-2,ASSLQATRSQGGYT
TRBV2,TRBJ2-5,ASISDRRGTQY
TRBV7-2,TRBJ2-5,ASSVLAGGKQETQY
TRBV7-6,TRBJ2-5,ASSGLAGGRYQETQY
TRBV19,TRBJ2-1,ASSKEQGLIMGNEQF
TRBV5-1,TRBJ2-2,ASSLGGPTGELF
TRBV9,TRBJ2-1,ASSPPGLQYDEQF
TRBV18,TRBJ2-7,ASSPGLAGVYEQY
TRBV6-1,TRBJ2-3,ASSETSGGADTQY
TRBV7-2,TRBJ2-1,ASGLAGSSYNEQF
TRBV9,TRBJ1-4,ASSAGDKNEKLF
TRBV2,TRBJ1-4,ASSWGTGVEKLF
TRBV3-1/TRBV3-2,TRBJ2-7,ASSQNPFLAGVPYEQY
TRBV7-9,TRBJ2-2,ASSTPFGRGIGTGELF
TRBV25-1,TRBJ1-2,ASSEKRGSGYT
TRBV5-5,TRBJ1-2,ASSLGGQGGYGYT
TRBV30,TRBJ1-1,AWSAWYGMNTEAF
TRBV30,TRBJ1-2,AWSVSGISNYGYT
TRBV19,TRBJ1-1,ASSPLTGAGTEAF
TRBV3-1/TRBV3-2,TRBJ1-1,ASSPAGGEAF